These 23 T cell receptor beta chains originate from one sample sequenced in a study of CD8 T cells in Susac syndrome. RNA, at about 0.5 to 1 ug, was reverse transcribed with random hexamers. In TCRdb, the immunoSEQ multiplex PCR reads were re-called with MiXCR into one record per CDR3 protein. The sample holds hundreds of thousands of distinct CDR3 sequences, around 96% seen once. Sequenced sample: CD4+ T cells from PBMCs. The origin of the receptors is a human donor with multiple sclerosis.

The chain carries TRBV18 and TRBJ1-2; no firm D call. This CDR3 contains 13 residues. V lost 4 bases and J lost 2, with 8 bases in between. Germline CDR1 and CDR2: KGHSH and LQKENI. The DNA of the CDR3 is TGTGCCAGCTCACTGGACGGCAACTATGGCTACACCTTC. Amino acid sequence: CASSLDGNYGYTF.

The rearrangement joins TRBV30 to TRBJ1-5, with D tentatively TRBD1 (6 bases). Between the trimmed V and J ends, which lost 0 bases and 2 bases, there was a span of 11 bases. The CDR3 is made up of 15 amino acids. CDR1 and CDR2 (germline): GTSNPN, SVGIG (reference sequence). CDR3 DNA: TGTGCCTGGAGTGTTGGGGGCCTCGGCAATCAGCCCCAGCATTTT. It codes for CAWSVGGLGNQPQHF.

The CDR3 is CASSPLSFRDRGYEQYF. In nucleotides, the CDR3 is TGTGCCAGCAGCCCCCTATCCTTCCGGGACAGGGGCTACGAGCAGTACTTC. The chain has TRBV3-1 and TRBJ2-7, with 10 bases identical to TRBD1. Germline V gene data show CDR1 as LGHDT and CDR2 as YNNKEL (reference sequence). This CDR3 has 17 residues. V was clipped by 4 bases and J by 3 bases; unmatched bases: 12.

The V and J genes are TRBV5-4 and TRBJ2-7; D tentatively reads TRBD1 or TRBD2 (7 bases each). V was cut by 4 bases and J by 2 bases, with 16 bases left in between. The V gene's germline CDR1 is SGHNT and CDR2 YYREEE (reference sequence). This CDR3 comprises 15 residues. CDR3 region: CASSPGGQLPYEQYF. CDR3 bases: TGTGCCAGCAGCCCGGGGGGACAGCTCCCCTACGAGCAGTACTTC. Based on the CDR3 plus reference TRBV5-4 and TRBJ2-7, the full variable domain is ETGVTQSPTHLIKTRGQQVTLRCSSQSGHNTVSWYQQALGQGPQFIFQYYREEENGRGNFPPRFSGLQFPNYSSELNVNALELDDSALYLCASSPGGQLPYEQYFGPGTRLTVT.

The rearrangement joins TRBV29-1 to TRBJ2-7, with TRBD1 identical over 9 bases. The ends lost 3 bases at V and 0 bases at J; junction bases unmatched: 6. Per the germline V gene, CDR1 is SQVTM and CDR2 is ANQGSEA. The CDR3 extends over 15 amino acids. CDR3: CSVEAVTGGSYEQYF. The CDR3 DNA follows: TGCAGCGTTGAGGCCGTGACAGGGGGCTCCTACGAGCAGTACTTC.

This clonotype has only one observation. The gene calls are TRBV20-1 and TRBJ2-1, with unresolved D. Trimming removed 0 bases at V and 0 bases at J, with 6 bases between. Germline V lookup: CDR1 DFQATT, CDR2 SNEGSKA (reference sequence). The CDR3 sequence is 14 residues long. CDR3 amino acids: CSAREWVSYNEQFF. CDR3 DNA: TGCAGTGCTAGAGAGTGGGTCTCCTACAATGAGCAGTTCTTC.

The CDR3 here is CATSRDRFNNEQFF. The CDR3 DNA reads TGTGCCACCAGTCGGGACAGGTTCAACAATGAGCAGTTCTTC. V usage is TRBV24-1 and J usage is TRBJ2-1; 8 bases agree with TRBD1. This CDR3 contains 14 residues. Germline V gene sequence: CDR1 KGHDR, CDR2 SFDVKD. V dropped 6 bases and J dropped 5; count of bases not matched to a gene: 5.

The chain links TRBV5-1 to TRBJ2-1; D might be TRBD1 or TRBD2, each matching 7 bases. Trimming took 5 bases from V and 5 from J, leaving 11 bases between them. The CDR3 loop spans 13 amino acids. Germline V gene sequence: CDR1 SGHRS, CDR2 YFSETQ. The CDR3 DNA follows: TGCGCCAGCAGGCAGGGGGGGCACAATGAGCAGTTCTTC. Translated: CASRQGGHNEQFF.

The CDR3 coding sequence is TGTGCCAGCAGCACAGGCCCCAATCAGCCCCAGCATTTT. It codes for CASSTGPNQPQHF. The chain employs TRBV3-1 and TRBJ1-5; D possibly corresponds to TRBD1 (5 bases). Germline lookup yields CDR1 LGHDT and CDR2 YNNKEL (reference sequence). V lost 5 bases and J lost 3, with 8 bases in between. The CDR3 runs 13 residues. Variable domain in full (rest from reference TRBV3-1 and TRBJ1-5): DTAVSQTPKYLVTQMGNDKSIKCEQNLGHDTMYWYKQDSKKFLKIMFSYNNKELIINETVPNRFSPKSPDKAHLNLHINSLELGDSAVYFCASSTGPNQPQHFGDGTRLSIL.

The V and J genes are TRBV28 and TRBJ1-4, with D possibly being TRBD1 (5 bases). The CDR3 contains 15 residues. V lost 2 bases to trimming and J lost 4 bases, with 11 bases between them. The germline gives CDR1 MDHEN, CDR2 SYDVKM. The CDR3 region is CASSLMGGGNEKLFF. In DNA, the CDR3 is TGTGCCAGCAGTTTAATGGGGGGAGGTAATGAAAAACTGTTTTTT.

V usage is TRBV15 and J usage is TRBJ1-2, with D perhaps matching TRBD1 (5 bases). Between the trimmed V and J ends, which lost 4 bases and 8 bases, there was a span of 14 bases. Germline assignment: CDR1 LNHNV and CDR2 YYDKDF (reference sequence). This CDR3 has 13 residues. CDR3 sequence: CATSTGDVWGYTF. In DNA form, the CDR3 reads TGTGCCACCAGCACCGGGGACGTTTGGGGCTACACCTTC. Combining the CDR3 with reference TRBV15 and TRBJ1-2 gives the whole variable domain DAMVIQNPRYQVTQFGKPVTLSCSQTLNHNVMYWYQQKSSQAPKLLFHYYDKDFNNEADTPDNFQSRRPNTSFCFLDIRSPGLGDTAMYLCATSTGDVWGYTFGSGTRLTVV.

This sequence joins TRBV12-3 or TRBV12-4 and TRBJ1-1; D uncertain. The CDR3 extends over 13 amino acids. V was cut by 6 bases and J by 0 bases, with 8 bases left in between. CDR3 residues: CASSATVNTEAFF. The CDR3 DNA reads TGTGCCAGCAGCGCAACAGTGAACACTGAAGCTTTCTTT.

This chain links TRBV7-9 with TRBJ2-4; D not resolved. The CDR3 loop spans 15 amino acids. Germline V lookup: CDR1 SEHNR, CDR2 FQNEAQ (reference sequence). V was trimmed by 1 base and J by 3 bases, leaving 10 bases between them. Written as DNA, the CDR3 is TGTGCCAGCAGCTTAGTCGACGGTGGCAAAAACATTCAGTACTTC. Residues: CASSLVDGGKNIQYF.

The chain is built from TRBV4-1 and TRBJ2-7; 8 bases are a match to TRBD1. The junction had 16 bases not matched to a gene; V was cut back by 3 bases and J by 6 bases. This CDR3 region has 17 residues. The germline CDR1 and CDR2 sequences are MGHRA and YSYEKL. CDR3 loop: CASSHQVLVGQVAEQYF. The CDR3 nucleotides read TGCGCCAGCAGCCACCAAGTCCTCGTGGGACAGGTTGCCGAGCAGTACTTC.

This clonotype appeared once. This chain links TRBV7-9 with TRBJ2-6; a weak D match, TRBD1 (5 bases). This CDR3 contains 19 residues. The V gene's germline CDR1 is SEHNR and CDR2 FQNEAQ (reference sequence). With 0 bases removed from V and 4 bases from J, the gap between germline ends came to 19 bases. The CDR3 reads CASSLAPPGSMRGANVLTF. CDR3 coding DNA: TGTGCCAGCAGCTTAGCCCCCCCAGGGTCTATGCGAGGGGCCAACGTCCTGACTTTC.

This chain uses TRBV7-9 with TRBJ2-3; 14 bases fit TRBD2. There are 19 residues in the CDR3. Per germline, CDR1 SEHNR and CDR2 FQNEAQ (reference sequence). V was pared by 3 bases and J by 2 bases, with 10 bases of the junction left unmatched. As DNA, the CDR3 is TGTGCCAGCAGCTTTATCCCGGGGACTAGCGGGGGAAACACAGATACGCAGTATTTT. This sequence encodes CASSFIPGTSGGNTDTQYF.

J is TRBJ2-7 and V is TRBV27; 9 bases agree with TRBD2. The V and J ends lost 1 base and 2 bases, in that order; junction bases with no gene match: 6. The CDR3 covers 16 residues. The germline V gene has CDR1 MNHEY and CDR2 SMNVEV (reference sequence). As DNA, the CDR3 is TGTGCCAGCAGTTTATACAGCGGGAGGAACCCCTACGAGCAGTACTTC. Its protein product is CASSLYSGRNPYEQYF.

V and J are TRBV20-1 and TRBJ2-3; TRBD1 aligns across 7 bases. Germline V gene sequence: CDR1 DFQATT, CDR2 SNEGSKA (reference sequence). The CDR3 has 14 residues. Trimming cost V 6 bases and J 4 bases; bases outside gene matches: 10. CDR3 in DNA: TGCAGTGCAACGAGGGACAGTTGGGCAGATACGCAGTATTTT. It is translated as CSATRDSWADTQYF.

This clonotype was detected only once. The chain has TRBV30 and TRBJ2-5; no definite D call. The CDR3 extends over 14 amino acids. V was clipped by 0 bases and J by 1 base, with 9 bases between them. Per the germline V gene, CDR1 is GTSNPN and CDR2 is SVGIG (reference sequence). CDR3 in DNA: TGTGCCTGGAGTGTCGGGCAACCCCAAGAGACCCAGTACTTC. As protein: CAWSVGQPQETQYF.

This chain connects TRBV3-1 to TRBJ2-1, with 9 bases matching TRBD2. CDR1 is LGHDT, CDR2 YNNKEL, per germline (reference sequence). V lost 4 bases and J lost 4; bases outside the gene matches: 8. CDR3 length: 16 amino acids. The CDR3 coding sequence is TGTGCCAGCAGCCCACACCCTAGCGGGGCATACAATGAGCAGTTCTTC. This codes for CASSPHPSGAYNEQFF.

This clonotype was observed once. The rearrangement uses TRBV27 and TRBJ1-5; 9 nucleotides agree with TRBD1. This CDR3 comprises 15 residues. With 5 bases clipped from V and 5 bases from J, the junction kept 7 bases outside the gene matches. Germline assignment: CDR1 MNHEY and CDR2 SMNVEV (reference sequence). Here the CDR3 reads CASSLGQGRDQPQHF. CDR3 DNA sequence: TGTGCCAGCAGTCTAGGACAGGGGAGAGATCAGCCCCAGCATTTT.

The V call is TRBV29-1, the J call TRBJ2-1; tentatively, D is TRBD1 (6 bases). Germline V CDR1 and CDR2: SQVTM, ANQGSEA. CDR3 size: 12 residues. The V gene lost 7 bases and the J gene lost 9 bases, with 16 bases spanning the gap. CDR3 DNA sequence: TGCAGCGCCCAAAAGGGGGTGGCTGAGCAGTTCTTC. Translated, it gives CSAQKGVAEQFF.

The V gene is TRBV12-3 or TRBV12-4, the J gene TRBJ1-5, with D possibly being TRBD1 (5 bases). CDR3 length: 15 amino acids. V was clipped by 5 bases and J by 6 bases, with 17 bases between them. This CDR3 is CASSSHDRVRQPQHF. CDR3 nucleotide sequence: TGTGCCAGCAGTAGTCATGACAGAGTTCGTCAGCCCCAGCATTTT.